Each of the 17 T cell receptor beta chains below was sequenced from the same sample in a study of blood T cell repertoires in COVID-19. The assay was immunoSEQ multiplex PCR, and TCRdb's table has in-frame clones only and misses some. This table has more than 150,000 clones, about 80% appearing once. Material: peripheral blood. The source of these receptors is a man between 65 and 85 years old who had recovered from COVID-19.

This rearrangement joins TRBV4-3 to TRBJ2-1; 8 bases map to TRBD2. The length of the CDR3 is 17 residues. The junction had 7 bases not matched to a gene; V was cut back by 2 bases and J by 1 base. Per the germline V gene, CDR1 is LGHNA and CDR2 is YSLEER. CDR3: CASSQRSGGDSYNEQFF. CDR3 DNA: TGCGCCAGCAGCCAAAGGAGCGGGGGCGATTCCTACAATGAGCAGTTCTTC.

The chain uses TRBV28 and TRBJ1-1; D uncertain. Germline V gene sequence: CDR1 MDHEN, CDR2 SYDVKM. The ends were cut back, 3 bases at V and 7 bases at J, with 9 bases in the middle. This CDR3 is 12 amino acids long. The CDR3 reads CASSFSRNEAFF. The DNA for the CDR3 is TGTGCCAGCAGTTTCTCCAGAAATGAAGCTTTCTTT.

The J gene is TRBJ2-5, the V gene TRBV19; 9 bases match TRBD1. Germline V gene sequence: CDR1 LNHDA, CDR2 SQIVND (reference sequence). The CDR3 consists of 16 residues. V shed 10 bases and J 4 bases; nucleotides not matched to a gene: 16. CDR3 protein: CATSLSPGQGIETQYF. CDR3 coding DNA: TGTGCCACCTCCCTTTCCCCGGGACAGGGAATAGAGACCCAGTACTTC.

This chain joins TRBV19 and TRBJ2-1; 9 bases agree with TRBD2. The CDR3 is made up of 15 amino acids. Per the germline V gene, CDR1 is LNHDA and CDR2 is SQIVND (reference sequence). V gave up 3 bases and J gave up 10 bases; unmatched junction bases: 10. Here the CDR3 reads CASSIAGSGSGEQFF. In nucleotides, the CDR3 is TGTGCCAGTAGTATCGCAGGTAGCGGGAGTGGCGAGCAGTTCTTC.

The V call is TRBV9, the J call TRBJ1-2; maybe TRBD1 (6 bases). Germline-derived CDR1 and CDR2 are SGDLS and YYNGEE. This CDR3 spans 15 amino acids. Trimming removed 0 bases from V and 5 bases from J, with 14 bases in between. CDR3 in amino acids: CASSVDGGGSYGYTF. CDR3 coding DNA: TGTGCCAGCAGCGTAGATGGGGGGGGCTCTTATGGCTACACCTTC.

The chain is built from TRBV30 and TRBJ2-7; 10 bases fit TRBD2. From germline, CDR1 is GTSNPN and CDR2 SVGIG (reference sequence). The V segment lost 1 base and the J segment 5 bases; nucleotides outside the gene matches: 2. This CDR3 has 13 amino acids. The CDR3 nucleotides are TGTGCCTGGAGTGGTCTAGCGGGGGACGAGCAGTACTTC. Translation: CAWSGLAGDEQYF.

This clone was detected once. The CDR3 loop is CASSIRQGGHEQYF. The CDR3 DNA reads TGTGCCAGCAGCATCCGACAGGGAGGACACGAGCAGTACTTC. The chain joins TRBV21-1 to TRBJ2-7; TRBD1, the table's D call, was not compared with the DNA. TRBV21-1 is recorded as a pseudogene. The CDR3 covers 14 residues.

This clone was picked up one time. This chain uses TRBV11-3 with TRBJ2-3; 7 bases line up with TRBD2. Germline-derived CDR1 and CDR2 are SGHNT and YENEEA. The CDR3 has 18 residues. V shed 1 base, J shed 0 bases, and the junction held 10 bases outside the gene matches. DNA of the CDR3: TGTGCCAGCAGCTTAGGATCTGGGTCTAGCGGAAGCACAGATACGCAGTATTTT. This codes for CASSLGSGSSGSTDTQYF.

The chain recombines TRBV10-2 with TRBJ1-5, with D possibly matching TRBD1 (6 bases). Germline lookup yields CDR1 WSHSY and CDR2 SAAADI. The V end lost 5 bases, the J end lost 6 bases, and 11 bases lay between the germline ends. The CDR3 covers 13 residues. As DNA, the CDR3 is TGCGCCAGCAGTACGGGGACATCTCAGCCCCAGCATTTT. Residues: CASSTGTSQPQHF.

CDR3 region: CASSLDMDREAFF. The CDR3 nucleotides read TGTGCCAGCAGTTTGGACATGGACAGGGAAGCTTTCTTT. The rearrangement uses TRBV12-3 or TRBV12-4 and TRBJ1-1; 7 positions match TRBD1. J gave up 8 bases and V 3 bases, and 6 bases lay outside the gene matches. The CDR3 covers 13 residues.

V and J are TRBV6-6 and TRBJ2-1, with D possibly TRBD2 on 6 matching bases. This CDR3 contains 15 residues. Germline-derived CDR1 and CDR2 are MNHNY and SVGAGI (reference sequence). The V end lost 6 bases, the J end lost 1 base, and 13 bases lay between the germline ends. CDR3 coding DNA: TGTGCCAGCAGGGTACCGGGAGAATCCTACAATGAGCAGTTCTTC. Protein: CASRVPGESYNEQFF.

This clone has a single count. The chain combines TRBV7-8 with TRBJ2-2; 10 positions agree with TRBD1. This CDR3 spans 17 amino acids. V shed 5 bases, J shed 9 bases, and the junction held 15 bases outside the gene matches. CDR1 and CDR2 (germline): SGHVS, FQNEAQ. CDR3 nucleotide sequence: TGTGCCAGCAGCGTCGGTTCCGGGACAGGGGTATTTCGGGAGCTGTTTTTT. Translated: CASSVGSGTGVFRELFF.

The chain has TRBV30 and TRBJ2-2, with 10 bases that match TRBD2. Germline trimming cut 3 bases from V and 6 bases from J; bases unmatched to any gene: 4. There are 14 residues in the CDR3. Germline-derived CDR1 and CDR2 are GTSNPN and SVGIG (reference sequence). DNA for the CDR3: TGTGCCTGGAGCGGGACTAGCGTTGCCGGGGAGCTGTTTTTT. This encodes CAWSGTSVAGELFF.

This chain connects TRBV28 to TRBJ1-4; D ambiguous. Trimming left V 6 bases short and J 8 bases short, with 10 bases between. This CDR3 region has 12 residues. Per the germline V gene, CDR1 is MDHEN and CDR2 is SYDVKM. The CDR3 spells CASRGPVEKLFF. As DNA, the CDR3 is TGTGCCAGCAGGGGCCCCGTGGAAAAACTGTTTTTT.

The sample holds one count of this clone. The chain combines TRBV7-2 with TRBJ2-1; D might be TRBD2 (7 bases). Germline V gene sequence: CDR1 SGHTA, CDR2 FQGNSA. V shed 5 bases and J shed 8 bases, with 16 bases lying between them. The CDR3 has 14 residues. CDR3 residues: CASSARVGGHEQFF. DNA for the CDR3: TGTGCCAGCAGCGCCCGGGTGGGGGGGCATGAGCAGTTCTTC.

The chain has TRBV3-1 (or the pseudogene TRBV3-2) and TRBJ2-2; 14 bases are a match to TRBD2. Germline V gene sequence: CDR1 LGHDT, CDR2 YNNKEL (reference sequence). V was pared by 1 base and J by 4 bases, with 2 bases of the junction left unmatched. The CDR3 totals 17 residues. Here the CDR3 reads CASSQAGLAGVTGELFF. CDR3 bases: TGTGCCAGCAGCCAAGCGGGACTAGCGGGAGTCACCGGGGAGCTGTTTTTT.

The V and J genes are TRBV24-1 and TRBJ2-7, with TRBD1 as a possible D gene (5 bases). The CDR3 sequence is 16 residues long. In germline, CDR1 is KGHDR, CDR2 SFDVKD. V was trimmed by 3 bases and J by 7 bases, leaving 21 bases between them. The CDR3 protein is CATSDPAGGASGEQYF. CDR3 DNA: TGTGCCACCAGTGATCCTGCTGGTGGGGCGTCTGGGGAGCAGTACTTC.